These T cell receptor beta chains were read from a single sample in a study of glioma-infiltrating T cells after dendritic cell vaccination. TCRdb keeps only in-frame clones here, not all; method: immunoSEQ multiplex PCR. The sample holds approximately 48,000 clones; 89% are singletons and the top ten take about 5%. This sample comprised blood, obtained after dendritic cell vaccination. The receptors derive from a human donor with glioblastoma. CDR3s include the opening cysteine and the closing phenylalanine or tryptophan. D genes are given only for firm matches. Only some rows state a clone size, as once, few, many or a class for expanded clones.

j_call,clone_size,v_call,d_call,cdr3_nt,cdr3_aa
TRBJ2-7,.,TRBV6-6,.,TGTGCCAGCAGTGTACAGAGCCCCTACGAGCAGTACTTC,CASSVQSPYEQYF
TRBJ2-2,.,TRBV10-3,TRBD2,TGTGCCATCAAAGGACTAGCGGGAGAATTTAAGAACACCGGGGAGCTGTTTTTT,CAIKGLAGEFKNTGELFF
TRBJ2-3,.,TRBV2,TRBD1,TGTGCCAGCAGTGAAGGGACAGGGGGCCCAGATACGCAGTATTTT,CASSEGTGGPDTQYF
TRBJ2-5,.,TRBV4-2,.,TGTGCCAGCAGCCAGGAGGGATTGAGTAGGGAGACCCAGTACTTC,CASSQEGLSRETQYF
TRBJ1-2,.,TRBV19,TRBD1,TGTGCCACCTCCCGGGACAGGGGGATCTATGGCTTCAATGGCTACACCTTC,CATSRDRGIYGFNGYTF
TRBJ1-1,.,TRBV10-3,.,TGTGCCATCAGCCCCGGGACTGAAGCTTTCTTT,CAISPGTEAFF
TRBJ1-1,.,TRBV5-4,.,TGTGCCAGCAGCTTTGCCTCGGTGAACACTGAAGCTTTCTTT,CASSFASVNTEAFF
TRBJ2-2,.,TRBV18,.,TGTGCCAGCTCACCTGGGACAAACACCGGGGAGCTGTTTTTT,CASSPGTNTGELFF
TRBJ1-1,.,TRBV28,TRBD1,TGTGCCAGCATCTTAGCAGGGGGTGAAATGCCTTTCTTT,CASILAGGEMPFF
TRBJ1-2,once,TRBV19,TRBD1,TGTGCCAGTAGTACCAAACAGGGGTATGGCTACACCTTC,CASSTKQGYGYTF
TRBJ2-2,.,TRBV7-2,.,TGTGCCAGCAGCACTTGGGGCAGGGTTAACACCGGGGAGCTGTTTTTT,CASSTWGRVNTGELFF
TRBJ1-5,.,TRBV6-1,TRBD1,TGTGCCAGCAGTGCTGTAGACAGGGGATATCAGCCCCAGCATTTT,CASSAVDRGYQPQHF
TRBJ2-3,.,TRBV10-3,.,TGTGCCATCAGCGAACTAGCAGCTAGCACAGATACGCAGTATTTT,CAISELAASTDTQYF
TRBJ2-1,.,TRBV28,TRBD1,TGTGCCAGCAACCTGCCCGGGACAGGGGGTGGCAATGAGCAGTTCTTC,CASNLPGTGGGNEQFF
TRBJ2-7,.,TRBV7-6,TRBD2,TGTGCCAGCAGCTCCGGGACTACCCGATACGAGCAGTACTTC,CASSSGTTRYEQYF
TRBJ2-3,.,TRBV6-5,TRBD1,TGTGCCAGCAGTTGGGGACAGGGCACAGATACGCAGTATTTT,CASSWGQGTDTQYF
TRBJ2-7,few,TRBV4-1,TRBD1,TGCGCCAGCAGCCAAGGACAGGGGATCTACGAGCAGTACTTC,CASSQGQGIYEQYF
TRBJ2-3,.,TRBV28,TRBD2,TGTGCCAGCAGTCCGGGACTAGCGGGAGGGCCCCGTAGAACAGATACGCAGTATTTT,CASSPGLAGGPRRTDTQYF
TRBJ1-1,.,TRBV4-1,.,TGCGCCAGCAGCCAACGGGGGAGCACTGAAGCTTTCTTT,CASSQRGSTEAFF
TRBJ2-3,.,TRBV9,TRBD2,TGTGCCAGCAGCGGACTAGCGGGAGATAGAAGGGGTACGCAGTATTTT,CASSGLAGDRRGTQYF
TRBJ1-5,.,TRBV4-1,TRBD1,TGCGCCAGCAGCCATGATGACAGGGCACAGCAGCCCCAGCATTTT,CASSHDDRAQQPQHF
TRBJ1-2,.,TRBV28,TRBD1,TGTGCCAGCAGTTCCTACGACAGGGGGCGGCGGGGCTACACCTTC,CASSSYDRGRRGYTF
TRBJ2-7,.,TRBV6-1,.,TGTGCCAGCAGTGGAGGGGACACCAACGAGCAGTACTTC,CASSGGDTNEQYF
TRBJ1-6,.,TRBV10-3,TRBD1,TGTGCCATCAGTGGACAGGGGGGTTCACCCCTCCACTTT,CAISGQGGSPLHF
TRBJ1-2,once,TRBV6-5,.,TGTGCCAGCAGCACGAGTTGGGGGCGCGACTATGGCTACACCTTC,CASSTSWGRDYGYTF
TRBJ2-1,.,TRBV5-4,.,TGTGCCAGCAGCCCCGACGGGACATTCTCCTACAATGAGCAGTTCTTC,CASSPDGTFSYNEQFF
TRBJ2-1,once,TRBV28,TRBD2,TGTGCCAGCAGCGGGAGGTCTCGATACAATGAGCAGTTCTTC,CASSGRSRYNEQFF
TRBJ1-4,.,TRBV9,TRBD1,TGTGCCAGCAGCGTGGGACAGGGGTTGAGTTATGAAAAACTGTTTTTT,CASSVGQGLSYEKLFF
TRBJ2-5,.,TRBV28,TRBD1,TGTGCCAGCAGTAGTCCGGGACAGCAAGAGACCCAGTACTTC,CASSSPGQQETQYF
TRBJ2-7,.,TRBV28,.,TGTGCCAGCCAGGCCGTTTTCAACGGGAGATACGAGCAGTACTTC,CASQAVFNGRYEQYF
TRBJ1-2,.,TRBV9,TRBD1,TGTGCCAGCAGATCACAGGGGGCGGACTATGGCTACACCTTC,CASRSQGADYGYTF
TRBJ1-3,.,TRBV18,.,TGTGCCAGCTCACCGGGGGACTCTGGCTCTGGAAACACCATATATTTT,CASSPGDSGSGNTIYF
TRBJ2-3,.,TRBV29-1,TRBD2,TGCAGCACGCTGGGACTAGGGGTTACAGATACGCAGTATTTT,CSTLGLGVTDTQYF
TRBJ2-1,.,TRBV30,.,TGTGCCTGGAGTCGTCGCAATGAGCAGTTCTTC,CAWSRRNEQFF
TRBJ2-2,few,TRBV10-3,.,TGTGCCATCAGTTTCACGAACACCGGGGAGCTGTTTTTT,CAISFTNTGELFF
TRBJ2-3,.,TRBV5-1,.,TGCGCCAGCAGCTTGGACTTCACAGATACGCAGTATTTT,CASSLDFTDTQYF
TRBJ2-4,.,TRBV29-1,TRBD1,TGCAGCGTTGGCCCCGGGACAGATTTAGCCAAAAACATTCAGTACTTC,CSVGPGTDLAKNIQYF
TRBJ2-1,.,TRBV5-1,TRBD2,TGCACCAGCAGATCCGGACTAGCGGGCAGATACAATGAGCAGTTCTTC,CTSRSGLAGRYNEQFF
TRBJ2-1,.,TRBV7-8,TRBD2,TGTGCCAGCAGCAAAAAAGCGGGGGTTACCTACAATGAGCAGTTCTTC,CASSKKAGVTYNEQFF
TRBJ1-1,.,TRBV5-4,.,TGTGCCAGCAGCTTGTTAAACACGAACACTGAAGCTTTCTTT,CASSLLNTNTEAFF
TRBJ1-5,once,TRBV19,TRBD1,TGTGCCAGTAGTATAGGGGACAGTAAGACCCAGCCCCAGCATTTT,CASSIGDSKTQPQHF
TRBJ2-3,.,TRBV5-6,TRBD2,TGTGCCAGCAGCTGGGGAGGGAGTAGCACAGATACGCAGTATTTT,CASSWGGSSTDTQYF
TRBJ2-2,.,TRBV10-3,TRBD2,TGTGCCATCAGGGGACTAGCGGGAGAGGAAGGCGGGGAGCTGTTTTTT,CAIRGLAGEEGGELFF
TRBJ2-2,.,TRBV4-1,TRBD2,TGCGCCAGCAGCCCTGGTAGCGGGGGACCTACCGGGGAGCTGTTTTTT,CASSPGSGGPTGELFF
TRBJ2-7,.,TRBV19,TRBD1,TGTGCCAGTAGTCCAAGACAGGGGTTGGGGAAGGACTTC,CASSPRQGLGKDF
TRBJ2-7,.,TRBV4-2,.,TGTGCCAGCAGCCAAGAAGAACTCGACAGCTCCTACGAGCAGTACTTC,CASSQEELDSSYEQYF
TRBJ1-5,.,TRBV4-1,.,TGCGCCAGCAGCCGAGAGGAGGTTGGCAATCAGCCCCAGCATTTT,CASSREEVGNQPQHF
TRBJ2-4,few,TRBV5-1,.,TGCGCCAGCAAACCGGAGGGGACCTATTCCAAAAACATTCAGTACTTC,CASKPEGTYSKNIQYF
TRBJ2-7,.,TRBV5-1,TRBD2,TGCGCCAGCAGCTTGGATAGCGGGATAGGGGCCTACGAGCAGTACTTC,CASSLDSGIGAYEQYF
TRBJ2-7,.,TRBV7-9,.,TGTGCCAGCAGCTCAGACAGGAGATGGTACGAGCAGTACTTC,CASSSDRRWYEQYF
TRBJ2-5,.,TRBV28,.,TGTGCCAGCAGTTTTGTCCTTCTTGAGACCCAGTACTTC,CASSFVLLETQYF
TRBJ2-3,few,TRBV5-4,TRBD2,TGTGCCAGCAGCCCACCTAGCGGGAGGAGCACAGATACGCAGTATTTT,CASSPPSGRSTDTQYF
TRBJ2-7,.,TRBV28,TRBD1,TGTGCCAGCAGCACTCCGGGACAGGGTAGTTACGAGCAGTACTTC,CASSTPGQGSYEQYF
TRBJ2-7,.,TRBV9,TRBD2,TGTGCCAGCAGCGTAGGGGCTAGCGGAAGCTACGAGCAGTACTTC,CASSVGASGSYEQYF
TRBJ2-1,.,TRBV7-9,TRBD2,TGTGCCAGCAGCAAGTGGTCGGGACTAGCGGGAGTCGACAATGAGCAGTTCTTC,CASSKWSGLAGVDNEQFF
TRBJ1-2,.,TRBV19,.,TGTGCCAGTAGTATTCTCCCAGGATCTAACTATGGCTACACCTTC,CASSILPGSNYGYTF
TRBJ2-3,once,TRBV6-5,TRBD1,TGTGCCAATTCTCCGGGACAGGGGCCAGATACGCAGTATTTT,CANSPGQGPDTQYF
TRBJ2-7,.,TRBV2,TRBD2,TGTGCCAGCAGGGAAGGGACTAGTAGGTCCTACGAGCAGTACTTC,CASREGTSRSYEQYF